One sample yielded the 9 T cell receptor beta chains listed below, sequenced in a study of cytomegalovirus exposure and HLA in healthy donors. This PCR relied on a set of 60 Vbeta primers and 13 Jbeta primers. The data were produced by immunoSEQ multiplex PCR, yet TCRdb's version contains in-frame clones alone and is incomplete. The sample contains around 140,000 clones, about 70% of which appear only once. Sequencing was carried out using PBMCs. Receptors originate from a woman between 40 and 55 years old in good health and CMV-seronegative.

The rearrangement links TRBV7-3 to TRBJ2-3; D may be TRBD2 (7 bases). V dropped 8 bases and J dropped 1 base, with 13 bases sitting between them. Germline V CDR1 and CDR2: SGHTA, FQGTGA. The CDR3 consists of 14 residues. CDR3 coding DNA: TGTGCCAGCGGCAACGGGGGGCGCACAGATACGCAGTATTTT. This codes for CASGNGGRTDTQYF.

The chain employs TRBV7-2 and TRBJ2-2, with TRBD1 matching 8 bases. CDR3 length equals 16 residues. Germline loops: CDR1 SGHTA, CDR2 FQGNSA. The junction had 6 bases not matched to a gene; V was cut back by 5 bases and J by 1 base. The CDR3 region has the DNA TGTGCCAGCAGCCCACCAGGGGGCGGGAACACCGGGGAGCTGTTTTTT. Encoded protein: CASSPPGGGNTGELFF.

This chain links TRBV25-1 with TRBJ1-2, with D possibly being TRBD1 (6 bases). The CDR3 contains 14 residues. Germline V lookup: CDR1 MGHDK, CDR2 SYGVNS. Trimming shortened V by 2 bases and J by 4 bases, and 11 bases separated the two germline ends. The CDR3 here is CASSEGRDIYGYTF. In nucleotides, the CDR3 is TGTGCCAGCAGTGAAGGCCGGGACATCTATGGCTACACCTTC.

This clone has only a few counts. This chain links TRBV11-2 with TRBJ1-1; D not resolved. With 0 bases removed from V and 1 base from J, the gap between germline ends came to 6 bases. This CDR3 contains 14 residues. Germline CDR1 reads SGHAT; CDR2 reads FQNNGV. CDR3 sequence reads: CASSLELGNTEAFF. CDR3 DNA: TGTGCCAGCAGCTTAGAGCTAGGGAACACTGAAGCTTTCTTT.

Only one count was recorded for this clone. The rearrangement joins TRBV5-1 to TRBJ1-2; 7 bases fit TRBD1. CDR1 and CDR2 from the germline V gene are SGHRS and YFSETQ. Unmatched junction bases numbered 7, after V lost 0 bases and J lost 8 bases. CDR3 length: 14 amino acids. CDR3 DNA sequence: TGCGCCAGCAGCTTGGTAACAGGGGAATTCGGCTACACCTTC. Protein product: CASSLVTGEFGYTF.

The CDR3 coding sequence is TGCGCCAGCATCAGGTGCGAGGGGGTCGGCTTCGGGGAGCTGTTTTTT. Its protein is CASIRCEGVGFGELFF. The chain carries TRBV23-1 and TRBJ2-2, with D tentatively TRBD1 (6 bases). TRBV23-1 counts as an open reading frame of uncertain function. This CDR3 has 16 residues. V lost 7 bases and J 7 bases, leaving 22 bases between the germline ends.

J is TRBJ1-1 and V is TRBV7-9; 8 nucleotides match TRBD1. The V segment lost 5 bases and the J segment 1 base; nucleotides outside the gene matches: 6. CDR1 and CDR2 from the germline V gene are SEHNR and FQNEAQ (reference sequence). This CDR3 is built from 15 residues. The CDR3 DNA is TGTGCCAGCAGCCCTGCGGACAGGGAGAACACTGAAGCTTTCTTT. Protein: CASSPADRENTEAFF.

This clone was recorded a few times. The chain couples TRBV6-1 to TRBJ2-3, with a tentative D call TRBD2 (5 bases). V lost 1 base and J lost 8, with 10 bases in between. The germline V gene has CDR1 MNHNS and CDR2 SASEGT. The length of the CDR3 is 13 residues. CDR3 nucleotides: TGTGCCAGCAGTGAAGGGGAGACTCTTACGCAGTATTTT. Translated: CASSEGETLTQYF.

The chain is built from TRBV7-9 and TRBJ2-3; possibly TRBD1 for D (6 bases). The CDR3 is 16 residues long. Deletions cut 5 bases from V and 2 bases from J, with 17 bases between. Germline V CDR1 and CDR2: SEHNR, FQNEAQ (reference sequence). CDR3 sequence reads: CASSISGAQYTDTQYF. The CDR3 bases are TGTGCCAGCAGCATCTCAGGGGCTCAATACACAGATACGCAGTATTTT.